This TCR beta chain was identified during a study of HIV-infected patients and healthy controls. CDR1 and CDR2 (germline): MNHNS, SASEGT. This CDR3 is built from 15 residues. V dropped 7 bases and J dropped 3; count of bases not matched to a gene: 9. A single record per CDR3 protein comes from TCRdb applying MiXCR to the 5' RACE reads. The sample lists fewer than 20,000 distinct CDR3 sequences; roughly 20% were seen once. V is TRBV6-1 and J is TRBJ1-5, with 7 bases matching TRBD1. Input material: CD8+ T cells from blood. This TCR was sampled from a human donor in good health. The CDR3 nucleotides are TGTGCCAGCATGACAGGGCATTTCGACAATCAGCCCCAGCATTTT. Translating it yields CASMTGHFDNQPQHF.